One sample yielded the 2 T cell receptor beta chains listed below, sequenced in a study of shared clonotypes between healthy human individuals. Sequencing used immunoSEQ multiplex PCR; TCRdb keeps in-frame clones, though not all of them. Of 2 million to 3 million clones in the sample, 93% were seen once. Sequencing was carried out using naive CD4+ T cells from PBMCs. Indicated subset: CD45RA+ positively selected. Every receptor here comes from a man between 18 and 29 years old in good health. Some clones in this sample may be carry-over from other donors' samples.

This sequence joins TRBV18 and TRBJ2-7; D might be TRBD1 (6 bases). The CDR3 sequence is 13 residues long. CDR1 is KGHSH, CDR2 LQKENI, per germline. Trimming shortened V by 8 bases and J by 1 base, and 12 bases separated the two germline ends. CDR3 sequence (DNA): TGTGCCAGCAACAGGGCAATATCCTACGAGCAGTACTTC. Protein: CASNRAISYEQYF.

This rearrangement joins TRBV5-1 to TRBJ2-5, with 9 bases lining up with TRBD2. The J call may be incorrect, as the DNA end agrees better with TRBJ2-7. CDR1 is SGHRS, CDR2 YFSETQ, per germline. CDR3 size: 15 residues. The CDR3 loop is CASSLVSGSSYEQYF. As DNA, the CDR3 is TGCGCCAGCAGCTTGGTTAGCGGGAGCTCCTACGAGCAGTACTTC.